This TCR beta chain was captured in a study of blood T cell repertoires in COVID-19. Across the study: Collection of acute and convalescent COVID-19 samples took place in the United States, Italy and Spain. Nucleic acid was either cDNA or gDNA, and it came from T cells, B-cell-depleted T cells, or PBMCs.

Germline V gives CDR1 MDHEN, CDR2 SYDVKM. The CDR3 loop spans 15 amino acids. Trimming removed 4 bases from V and 10 bases from J; junction bases left unmatched: 7. Enrolment of Seattle patients took place during active infection, and they were followed longitudinally. Authors' analysis steps: The authors estimated nucleated cell counts from reference gene primer amplification. Only in-frame clones appear in the TCRdb table, and some are missing; sequencing was by immunoSEQ multiplex PCR. V, J and clone size were drawn from that table, and D and trimming were deduced from the DNA. The sample includes approximately 480,000 clones, 89% of them seen just once.

The rearrangement joins TRBV28 to TRBJ2-1; 13 bases are shared with TRBD2. The material sequenced was peripheral blood. The clonotype originates from a man aged 18 to 30 with COVID-19, enrolled during active disease. The CDR3 DNA reads TGTGCCAGCAGTTCAGCCGGGACTAGCGGGAAAGAGCAGTTCTTC. Translated, it gives CASSSAGTSGKEQFF.